The rows below give T cell receptor beta chains drawn from one sample of a study of blood T cell repertoires in COVID-19. Some clones are missing from TCRdb's copy, which holds only in-frame ones; the method was immunoSEQ multiplex PCR. Of 200,000 or so clones in the sample, approximately 86% were seen once. Specimen: peripheral blood. The receptors derive from a man aged 65-85 years with active or convalescent COVID-19. CDR3s include the opening cysteine and the closing phenylalanine or tryptophan. D genes are given only for firm matches. Clone sizes are given selectively: once, few, many, or a class where the clone is expanded.

clone_size d_call j_call v_call cdr3_nt cdr3_aa
- - TRBJ1-1 TRBV9 TGTGCCAGCAGCTCCCGGGACTATACTAATGTGGCTTTCTTT CASSSRDYTNVAFF
- - TRBJ2-1 TRBV19 TGTGCCAGTAGTATAGGGTACCCGGGAGAGCAGTTCTTC CASSIGYPGEQFF
- - TRBJ2-1 TRBV11-2 TGTGCCAGCAGCTTAGACTTTCCAGGGGGGTCGGTCAATGAGCAGTTCTTC CASSLDFPGGSVNEQFF
few - TRBJ2-7 TRBV30 TGTGCCTGGAGGGAACAGCGGGCTTACGAGCAGTACTTC CAWREQRAYEQYF
few TRBD1 TRBJ2-7 TRBV6-2/TRBV6-3 TGTGCCAGCAGCCGGGGACAGCCAGGAACCTACGAGCAGTACTTC CASSRGQPGTYEQYF
- TRBD2 TRBJ2-2 TRBV7-2 TGTGCCAGCAGCTTGGGAGGGGCCGGGGAGCTGTTTTTT CASSLGGAGELFF
- - TRBJ1-1 TRBV30 TGTGCCTGGAGTGTTTCAGGCGCTCTCCGGAACACTGAAGCTTTCTTT CAWSVSGALRNTEAFF
- TRBD1 TRBJ2-7 TRBV11-2 TGTGCCAGCAGCTTGGGACAGGGTGGGTACGAGCAGTACTTC CASSLGQGGYEQYF
- - TRBJ2-2 TRBV28 TGTGCCAGCAGCCTAGTTGGGCCCCGGGAAACCGGGGAGCTGTTTTTT CASSLVGPRETGELFF
once TRBD1 TRBJ1-2 TRBV28 TGTGCCAGCACCTTGACAGGGTCCGGCTACACCTTC CASTLTGSGYTF
- - TRBJ2-5 TRBV21-1 TGTGCCAGCAGCAAAATGCCCTCCGTGTTTGACAGGGAGCGGGCAGAGACCCAGTACTTC CASSKMPSVFDRERAETQYF
- - TRBJ2-3 TRBV27 TGTGCCAGCAGTTTGGGGCTCACGACGACAGATACGCAGTATTTT CASSLGLTTTDTQYF
- TRBD2 TRBJ2-1 TRBV28 TGTGCCAGCAACCTACTGGCGGGAGATCACAATGAGCAGTTCTTC CASNLLAGDHNEQFF
- - TRBJ2-7 TRBV6-5 TGTGCCAGCAGGGTGACTATGACCTACGAGCAGTACTTC CASRVTMTYEQYF
- - TRBJ1-3 TRBV11-2 TGTGCCAGCAGCTTAGCCTCGGGGGGCCGTGGAAACACCATATATTTT CASSLASGGRGNTIYF
- - TRBJ2-2 TRBV21-1 TGTGCCGGGACAGGGTTAAACACCGGGGAGCTGTTTTTT CAGTGLNTGELFF
- - TRBJ1-1 TRBV7-2 TGTGCCAGCAGCTTATCATTGAACACTGAAGCTTTCTTT CASSLSLNTEAFF